This section outlines one TCR beta chain sequence together with its context. Clones were read by immunoSEQ multiplex PCR, and TCRdb kept only the in-frame ones, dropping some. In the table there are around 100,000 clones, about 85% of which are singletons. This entry comes from a study of blood T cell repertoires in COVID-19. V shed 5 bases and J shed 1 base, with 12 bases lying between them. The germline gives CDR1 LGHDT, CDR2 YNNKEL (reference sequence). The CDR3 runs 15 residues. The sample taken for sequencing was peripheral blood. This TCR was recovered from a human donor in a cohort sampled during active COVID-19. This chain connects TRBV3-1 (or the pseudogene TRBV3-2) to TRBJ2-1; no clear D gene. The DNA of the CDR3 is TGTGCCAGCAGCGGCAGCGTTCGGTCCTACAATGAGCAGTTCTTC. Its translation is CASSGSVRSYNEQFF.